The 13 T cell receptor beta chains below come from one sample, sequenced in a study of T cell responses to AZD1222 COVID-19 vaccine. TCRdb's copy holds only in-frame clones and misses some; the assay was immunoSEQ multiplex PCR. The table records fewer than 120,000 clones, about 90% of them present only once. The input for sequencing was peripheral blood, taken 28 days after the second AZD1222 dose. These receptors were taken from an adult who received the AZD1222 COVID-19 vaccine.

The chain is built from TRBV28 and TRBJ1-2; tentatively, D is TRBD1 (6 bases). The V gene lost 2 bases and the J gene lost 8 bases, with 15 bases spanning the gap. CDR3 length: 14 residues. In germline, CDR1 is MDHEN, CDR2 SYDVKM. The CDR3 protein is CASSLAGANVGYTF. The CDR3, as DNA: TGTGCCAGCAGTTTAGCAGGGGCGAACGTGGGCTACACCTTC.

J is TRBJ2-5 and V is TRBV29-1, with TRBD2 identical over 13 bases. V dropped 6 bases and J dropped 5; count of bases not matched to a gene: 3. There are 13 residues in the CDR3. The germline V gene has CDR1 SQVTM and CDR2 ANQGSEA. The CDR3 coding sequence is TGCAGCGTACTAGCGGGAGGGTGGGAGACCCAGTACTTC. This encodes CSVLAGGWETQYF.

The CDR3 here is CASSLNGGGKAFF. The CDR3 DNA reads as TGTGCCAGCAGCCTAAACGGGGGAGGGAAAGCTTTCTTT. V usage is TRBV28 and J usage is TRBJ1-1; tentatively, D is TRBD1 (5 bases). This CDR3 spans 13 amino acids. Germline loops: CDR1 MDHEN, CDR2 SYDVKM. Deletions cut 6 bases from V and 9 bases from J, with 17 bases between.

The chain uses TRBV6-1 and TRBJ2-7; weak D call: TRBD2 (5 bases). Per germline, CDR1 MNHNS and CDR2 SASEGT. This CDR3 comprises 14 residues. The V and J ends lost 1 base and 7 bases respectively, with 14 bases between them. CDR3 nucleotides: TGTGCCAGCAGTGAAGGTGGGAGCGGTCAGGAGCAGTACTTC. Protein: CASSEGGSGQEQYF.

V and J are TRBV6-5 and TRBJ1-4, with TRBD1 as a possible D gene (5 bases). Trimming removed 4 bases at V and 8 bases at J, with 14 bases between. The CDR3 is 14 residues long. Germline-derived CDR1 and CDR2 are MNHEY and SVGAGI. CDR3 sequence: CASSSRDFREKLFF. In DNA, the CDR3 is TGTGCCAGCAGTTCCCGGGACTTTAGAGAAAAACTGTTTTTT.

This chain connects TRBV7-9 to TRBJ2-1; 14 bases match TRBD2. Per germline, CDR1 SEHNR and CDR2 FQNEAQ (reference sequence). The CDR3 loop spans 17 amino acids. Trimming at V came to 4 bases and at J to 9 bases, leaving 11 bases not matched to a gene. The DNA of the CDR3 is TGTGCCAGCAGCTCTCTTTTGGGACTAGCGGGAGTTCCTGAGCAGTTCTTC. This codes for CASSSLLGLAGVPEQFF.

This CDR3 is CATLAGTGKYRNNSPLHF. CDR3 sequence (DNA): TGTGCCACGCTCGCCGGGACCGGAAAGTACCGAAATAATTCACCCCTCCACTTT. The genes are TRBV10-3 and TRBJ1-6, with D possibly being TRBD1 (5 bases). V lost 10 bases and J lost 5, with 27 bases in between. The CDR3 is 18 amino acids. Germline CDR1 is ENHRY and CDR2 is SYGVKD.

The chain links TRBV25-1 to TRBJ2-5; 8 positions match TRBD1. The junction had 11 bases not matched to a gene; V was cut back by 6 bases and J by 5 bases. CDR3 length equals 15 residues. CDR1 MGHDK and CDR2 SYGVNS come from the germline V gene. CDR3 coding DNA: TGTGCCAGCAGCGTCGACCAGGGGGCAGGGGAGACCCAGTACTTC. Its translation: CASSVDQGAGETQYF.

The DNA of the CDR3 is TGTGCCAGCAGTGAAGATTATGTGACATTAGCTTTCTTT. This gives the protein CASSEDYVTLAFF. The V and J genes are TRBV6-1 and TRBJ1-1, with D unresolved. The CDR3 has 13 amino acids. Germline assignment: CDR1 MNHNS and CDR2 SASEGT. V dropped 1 base and J dropped 10 bases, with 13 bases sitting between them.

V and J are TRBV28 and TRBJ1-4, with D unclear. The CDR3 is made up of 15 amino acids. Trimming stripped 5 bases from V and 7 bases from J, with 17 bases between. The germline V gene has CDR1 MDHEN and CDR2 SYDVKM. The CDR3 spells CASSPREEPGEKLFF. CDR3 DNA sequence: TGTGCCAGCAGTCCCCGGGAGGAGCCGGGTGAAAAACTGTTTTTT.

The chain combines TRBV6-5 with TRBJ1-4; a possible D gene is TRBD1 (5 bases). This CDR3 is built from 15 residues. Germline V gene sequence: CDR1 MNHEY, CDR2 SVGAGI. V lost 6 bases and J 0 bases, leaving 11 bases between the germline ends. CDR3 bases: TGTGCCAGCAGGAACCCACAGGCAACTAATGAAAAACTGTTTTTT. Translated: CASRNPQATNEKLFF.

The chain recombines TRBV13 with TRBJ1-1; 9 nucleotides match TRBD1. Per germline, CDR1 PRHDT and CDR2 FYEKMQ (reference sequence). With V trimmed by 0 bases and J by 0 bases, 5 bases remained unmatched. The CDR3 loop spans 17 amino acids. The chain's CDR3 is CASSLGRQGGMNTEAFF. CDR3 DNA sequence: TGTGCCAGCAGCTTAGGCCGACAGGGGGGAATGAACACTGAAGCTTTCTTT.

V gene TRBV25-1 combines with J gene TRBJ1-4; D gene ambiguous. Germline-derived CDR1 and CDR2 are MGHDK and SYGVNS. Trimming stripped 3 bases from V and 0 bases from J, with 11 bases between. There are 16 residues in the CDR3. The CDR3 nucleotides are TGTGCCAGCAGTGACCCCGGAGTTGCAACTAATGAAAAACTGTTTTTT. Its translation: CASSDPGVATNEKLFF.